This TCR beta chain was recovered during a study of CD8+CD57+ T cells in acquired aplastic anemia. CDR3 and TCR beta VDJ profiling relied on a genomic DNA template. MiXCR was run by TCRdb on the reads, yielding one entry per CDR3 protein. The data show 160,000 or so distinct CDR3 sequences, roughly 48% seen once. V was pared by 6 bases and J by 6 bases, with 14 bases between. This CDR3 has 14 amino acids. Germline V lookup: CDR1 SNHLY, CDR2 FYNNEI. Flow cytometry had shown expanded CD8+CD57+ cells in the patients chosen for sequencing. This clonotype was counted ten times or more. Material: sorted CD4+, CD8+, or CD8+CD57+ T cells (not recorded which) from PBMCs. The TCR comes from a human donor with aplastic anemia. This rearrangement joins TRBV2 to TRBJ2-2, with a weak D call TRBD2 (6 bases). In nucleotides, the CDR3 is TGTGCCAGCAGCGGGGGTGGGTTATCCGGGGAGCTGTTTTTT. This encodes CASSGGGLSGELFF.